This T cell receptor (beta chain) derives from a study of blood T cell repertoires in COVID-19. TCRdb's table, derived via immunoSEQ multiplex PCR, lists solely in-frame clones and lacks some. Of some 130,000 clones listed, roughly 90% are singletons. Germline lookup yields CDR1 MGHDK and CDR2 SYGVNS. V trimming: 7 bases; J trimming: 6 bases; junction bases outside the gene matches: 16. This CDR3 has 16 amino acids. The clonotype originates from a man in his fifties with active or convalescent COVID-19. This chain links TRBV25-1 with TRBJ1-1; 8 nucleotides agree with TRBD1. Sequencing used peripheral blood. The CDR3 bases are TGTGCCAGCATCTCCGCCCGGACAGGGTTTGTCCCTGAAGCTTTCTTT. Its translation is CASISARTGFVPEAFF.